The clone carrying this TCR beta chain showed up just a few times. The data were taken from a study of cytotoxic CD8 clonotypes in ibrutinib-treated CLL. Study-level information: When averaged across all of the samples, the counts came to 200,000 to 300,000 productive templates and about 90,000 productive rearrangements.

Sequencing was performed with immunoSEQ multiplex PCR; in TCRdb, only in-frame clones are kept and a portion is missing. The table lists 20,000 to 30,000 clones, approximately 71% of them singletons. Germline V lookup: CDR1 KGHSH, CDR2 LQKENI. The CDR3 is made up of 14 amino acids. Trimming took 4 bases from V and 0 from J, leaving 7 bases between them. The rearrangement uses TRBV18 and TRBJ1-5; D call uncertain. This clonotype originated in a human donor with chronic lymphocytic leukemia. The source material was PBMCs, sampled after 12 months of ibrutinib treatment. The CDR3 nucleotides are TGTGCCAGCTCACGAGGAGATAGCAATCAGCCCCAGCATTTT. Translating gives CASSRGDSNQPQHF.